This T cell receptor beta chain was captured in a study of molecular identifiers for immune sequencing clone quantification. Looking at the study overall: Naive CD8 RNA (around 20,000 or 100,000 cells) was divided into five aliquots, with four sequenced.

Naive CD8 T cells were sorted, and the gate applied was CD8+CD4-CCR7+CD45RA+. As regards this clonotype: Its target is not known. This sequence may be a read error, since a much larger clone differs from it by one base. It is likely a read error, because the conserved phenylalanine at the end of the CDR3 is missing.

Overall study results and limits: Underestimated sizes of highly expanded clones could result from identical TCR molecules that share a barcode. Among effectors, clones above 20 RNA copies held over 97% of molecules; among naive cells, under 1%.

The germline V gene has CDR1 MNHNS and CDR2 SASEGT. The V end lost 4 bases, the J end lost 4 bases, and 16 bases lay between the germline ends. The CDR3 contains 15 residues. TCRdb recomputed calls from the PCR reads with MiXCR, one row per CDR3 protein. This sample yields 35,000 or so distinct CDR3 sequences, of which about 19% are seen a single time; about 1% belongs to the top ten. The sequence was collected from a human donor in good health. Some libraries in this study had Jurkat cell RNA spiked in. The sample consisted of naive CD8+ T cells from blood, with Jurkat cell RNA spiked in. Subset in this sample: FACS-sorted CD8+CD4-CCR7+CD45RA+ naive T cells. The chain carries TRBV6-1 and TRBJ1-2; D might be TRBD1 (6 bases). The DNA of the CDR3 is TGTGCCAGCAGTGGTCTAGACAGGAGAGTCTATGGCTACACCCTC. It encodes CASSGLDRRVYGYTL.